Listed here is a single TCR beta chain. At the DNA level, this CDR3 is encoded by other sequences in the same sample as well. The sample belongs to a study of cytomegalovirus exposure and HLA in healthy donors. PCR involved 60 Vbeta and 13 Jbeta primers. Sequenced by immunoSEQ multiplex PCR; TCRdb stores in-frame clones only, minus some. Among approximately 150,000 clones listed, roughly 65% were seen once. This CDR3 is 16 amino acids long. Germline CDR1 MNHNS, CDR2 SASEGT. Deletions cut 1 base from V and 0 bases from J, with 12 bases between. The chain combines TRBV6-1 with TRBJ1-1, with D possibly being TRBD1 (6 bases). The receptor was isolated from a woman aged 18-29 years in good health and CMV-seropositive. Source material: PBMCs. The CDR3 DNA reads as TGTGCCAGCAGTGAAGGGGGTGGACAGATGAACACTGAAGCTTTCTTT. Amino acids: CASSEGGGQMNTEAFF.